The present entry profiles one T cell receptor beta chain with its context. Its antigen is not known. This sample is drawn from a study of shared clonotypes between healthy human individuals. Study results and caveats: Around 5.3% of naive CD4 clonotypes were shared across several donors.

CD8 cells regarded as naive lacked CD45RO, were positively chosen for CCR7, and omitted terminally differentiated effector memory CD45RA+ cells. Generated by immunoSEQ multiplex PCR, the TCRdb table keeps only in-frame clones and is missing some. The data contain hundreds of thousands of clones, around 95% of them seen just once; the ten biggest clones take up 0.11%. The TCR sequence derives from a woman aged 30 to 39 in good health. The sequenced sample was naive CD8+ T cells sorted from blood.

DNA of the CDR3: TGTGCCAGCAGTGCTCGGCAGGGGCGGAACTATGGCTACACCTTC. It translates to CASSARQGRNYGYTF. The chain couples TRBV6-4 to TRBJ1-2, with D perhaps TRBD1 (6 bases). The CDR3 has 15 amino acids. The V and J ends lost 4 bases and 2 bases respectively, with 14 bases between them. Germline CDR1 and CDR2: MRHNA and SNTAGT.